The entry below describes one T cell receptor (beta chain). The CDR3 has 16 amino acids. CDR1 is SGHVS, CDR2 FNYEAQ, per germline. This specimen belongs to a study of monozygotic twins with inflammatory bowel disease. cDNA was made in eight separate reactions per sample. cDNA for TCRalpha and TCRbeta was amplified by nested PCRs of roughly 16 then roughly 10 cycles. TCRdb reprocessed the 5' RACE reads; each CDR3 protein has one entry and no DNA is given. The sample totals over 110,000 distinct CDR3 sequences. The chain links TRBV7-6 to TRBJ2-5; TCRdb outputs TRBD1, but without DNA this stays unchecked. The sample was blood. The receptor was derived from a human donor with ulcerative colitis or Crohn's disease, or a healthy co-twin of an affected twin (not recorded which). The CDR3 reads CASSLRARGPKETQYF.